This note documents a single T cell receptor (beta chain) sequence. Its antigen is unidentified. The data belong to a study of T cell responses to AZD1222 COVID-19 vaccine. The data were produced by immunoSEQ multiplex PCR, yet TCRdb's version contains in-frame clones alone and is incomplete. The table records 160,000 or so clones, around nine tenths of them present only once. The CDR3 contains 15 residues. Trimming pared 0 bases from V and 6 bases from J, leaving 18 bases between. CDR1 is GTSNPN, CDR2 SVGIG, per germline (reference sequence). General study results and limits: Only a handful of AZD1222 recipients, several in all, had baseline seropositivity. The span of vaccine-associated CD4 TCRs extended across spike, with dominance at 160-218 and 743-854. Reportedly, close to half of spike-specific TCRs are directed against unmutated variant regions.

This material consisted of peripheral blood, taken on day 0 of AZD1222 vaccination. The sequence came from an adult in good health. The V gene is TRBV30, the J gene TRBJ2-7; D is unclear. As DNA, the CDR3 is TGTGCCTGGAGTGTAAGTGGCAGGTTAATTGGCGAGCAGTACTTC. This codes for CAWSVSGRLIGEQYF.